The 20 T cell receptor beta chains in this list originate from one sample, sequenced in a study of shared clonotypes between healthy human individuals. This table comes from immunoSEQ multiplex PCR, and its TCRdb copy is limited to in-frame clones, with some not included. The table lists 560,000 or so clones, around 96% of them singletons, with approximately 0.12% in the top ten. CD8 cells regarded as naive lacked CD45RO, were positively chosen for CCR7, and omitted terminally differentiated effector memory CD45RA+ cells. Specimen: naive CD8+ T cells sorted from blood. The receptors originated from a young woman in good health.

This clone was counted once. This chain connects TRBV5-6 to TRBJ1-2, with TRBD1 matching 8 bases. Germline trimming cut 3 bases from V and 3 bases from J; bases unmatched to any gene: 4. CDR3 size: 14 residues. Germline-derived CDR1 and CDR2 are SGHDT and YYEEEE. The CDR3 is CASSSGQAYYGYTF. CDR3 DNA sequence: TGTGCCAGCAGCTCGGGACAGGCTTACTATGGCTACACCTTC.

This chain links TRBV7-9 with TRBJ2-7; 8 bases match TRBD1. The ends lost 5 bases at V and 2 bases at J; junction bases unmatched: 8. This CDR3 is 15 amino acids long. CDR1 and CDR2 (germline): SEHNR, FQNEAQ (reference sequence). In DNA, the CDR3 is TGTGCCAGCAGCCCCCGGACAGGGATTACCTACGAGCAGTACTTC. Its translation is CASSPRTGITYEQYF.

The chain combines TRBV7-2 with TRBJ2-7; 7 bases line up with TRBD1. The CDR3 contains 12 residues. V lost 4 bases, J lost 6 bases, and 3 bases stayed unmatched. Germline-derived CDR1 and CDR2 are SGHTA and FQGNSA. The CDR3 reads CASSSRTGEQYF. DNA for the CDR3: TGTGCCAGCAGCTCCCGGACAGGCGAGCAGTACTTC. Together with reference TRBV7-2 and TRBJ2-7, the CDR3 gives the full variable domain: GAGVSQSPSNKVTEKGKDVELRCDPISGHTALYWYRQSLGQGLEFLIYFQGNSAPDKSGLPSDRFSAERTGGSVSTLTIQRTQQEDSAVYLCASSSRTGEQYFGPGTRLTVT.

The chain joins TRBV5-6 to TRBJ2-1, with a possible D match to TRBD2 (5 bases). Trimming took off 1 base at V and 4 bases at J, with 12 bases between the two ends. Germline CDR1 reads SGHDT; CDR2 reads YYEEEE. The CDR3 spans 15 residues. Here the CDR3 DNA reads TGTGCCAGCAGCTTGAAACAAGCGGCGTACAATGAGCAGTTCTTC. Protein: CASSLKQAAYNEQFF.

J is TRBJ2-7 and V is TRBV27; possible D gene TRBD2, 5 bases. The length of the CDR3 is 15 residues. The V gene lost 0 bases and the J gene lost 0 bases, with 9 bases spanning the gap. CDR1 is MNHEY, CDR2 SMNVEV, per germline (reference sequence). CDR3 bases: TGTGCCAGCAGTTTATCCTCTAGCAGCTCCTACGAGCAGTACTTC. Translating gives CASSLSSSSSYEQYF.

CDR3 DNA: TGTGCCAGCGCGGAAGACGGAACCATACAAGAGACCCAGTACTTC. This codes for CASAEDGTIQETQYF. This sequence joins TRBV6-5 and TRBJ2-5; D gene ambiguous. V was trimmed by 8 bases and J by 2 bases, leaving 18 bases between them. CDR3 length: 15 amino acids. CDR1 and CDR2 from the germline V gene are MNHEY and SVGAGI.

The rearrangement joins TRBV19 to TRBJ2-5, with 7 bases matching TRBD1. This CDR3 region has 14 residues. Germline values: CDR1 LNHDA, CDR2 SQIVND (reference sequence). V trimming: 7 bases; J trimming: 3 bases; junction bases outside the gene matches: 8. The CDR3 here is CASIRTGVKETQYF. The CDR3 bases are TGTGCCAGTATTCGGACAGGCGTAAAAGAGACCCAGTACTTC. The variable domain in full, with the rest retrieved from reference TRBV19 and TRBJ2-5, is DGGITQSPKYLFRKEGQNVTLSCEQNLNHDAMYWYRQDPGQGLRLIYYSQIVNDFQKGDIAEGYSVSREKKESFPLTVTSAQKNPTAFYLCASIRTGVKETQYFGPGTRLLVL.

The chain recombines TRBV6-5 with TRBJ2-7; D is uncertain. This CDR3 spans 13 amino acids. The V end was cut by 4 bases, the J end by 2 bases, with 9 bases between. The germline V gene has CDR1 MNHEY and CDR2 SVGAGI. The CDR3 protein is CASSFAATYEQYF. As DNA, the CDR3 is TGTGCCAGCAGTTTCGCAGCCACCTACGAGCAGTACTTC.

The V gene is TRBV7-8, the J gene TRBJ2-5; D gene unclear. The J call may be incorrect, as the DNA end agrees better with TRBJ2-7. This CDR3 has 12 residues. Germline assignment: CDR1 SGHVS and CDR2 FQNEAQ. The CDR3 nucleotides are TGTGCCAGCAGCTTGGGAACCTACGAGCAGTACTTC. Its protein product is CASSLGTYEQYF.

The chain uses TRBV5-1 and TRBJ2-1; 14 bases fit TRBD2. V shed 4 bases, J shed 0 bases, and the junction held 3 bases outside the gene matches. CDR1 and CDR2 from the germline V gene are SGHRS and YFSETQ. The CDR3 sequence is 17 residues long. CDR3 residues: CASSRTSGRSSYNEQFF. In nucleotides, the CDR3 is TGCGCCAGCAGCCGGACTAGCGGGAGGAGCTCCTACAATGAGCAGTTCTTC.

The chain uses TRBV27 and TRBJ2-6, with D possibly being TRBD1 (5 bases). This CDR3 comprises 14 residues. V was cut by 6 bases and J by 0 bases, with 6 bases left in between. Per the germline V gene, CDR1 is MNHEY and CDR2 is SMNVEV (reference sequence). The CDR3 here is CASSRVSGANVLTF. The CDR3 nucleotides read TGTGCCAGCAGCAGGGTCTCTGGGGCCAACGTCCTGACTTTC.

The CDR3 spells CASSPTHGRETQYF. The CDR3 DNA reads TGTGCCAGCAGCCCTACCCACGGCCGGGAGACCCAGTACTTC. The chain has TRBV7-7 and TRBJ2-5; D not resolved. CDR3 length: 14 residues. The V gene lost 5 bases and the J gene lost 5 bases, with 15 bases spanning the gap. Germline V gives CDR1 SSHAT, CDR2 FNYEAQ (reference sequence).

The chain is built from TRBV5-4 and TRBJ1-3; 11 bases map to TRBD1. This CDR3 is built from 15 residues. Germline CDR1 reads SGHNT; CDR2 reads YYREEE (reference sequence). The V segment lost 4 bases and the J segment 6 bases; nucleotides outside the gene matches: 6. The CDR3 region has the DNA TGTGCCAGCAGCCCCGGGACAGGGGGTCTAAACACCATATATTTT. Translation gives CASSPGTGGLNTIYF.

Here the CDR3 reads CASSYTGGRELFF. CDR3 in DNA: TGTGCCAGCAGTTACACCGGGGGGAGGGAGCTGTTTTTT. The chain combines TRBV6-5 with TRBJ2-2; 7 nucleotides line up with TRBD2. This CDR3 has 13 amino acids. The trim removed 2 bases at V and 9 bases at J, leaving 3 bases unmatched. Germline assignment: CDR1 MNHEY and CDR2 SVGAGI.

As concerns this clone: The same CDR3 also results from other DNA sequences found in this sample. V is TRBV28 and J is TRBJ2-7, with TRBD1 matching 8 bases. Unmatched junction bases numbered 4, after V lost 3 bases and J lost 3 bases. The germline CDR1 and CDR2 sequences are MDHEN and SYDVKM. The CDR3 extends over 14 amino acids. DNA of the CDR3: TGTGCCAGCAGTTTGACAGGGGAGAGCTACGAGCAGTACTTC. This gives the protein CASSLTGESYEQYF. The whole variable domain, filled in from reference TRBV28 and TRBJ2-7, reads DVKVTQSSRYLVKRTGEKVFLECVQDMDHENMFWYRQDPGLGLRLIYFSYDVKMKEKGDIPEGYSVSREKKERFSLILESASTNQTSMYLCASSLTGESYEQYFGPGTRLTVT.

This CDR3 is CASSRQGTYNEQFF. CDR3 nucleotides: TGTGCCAGCAGTCGACAGGGTACCTACAATGAGCAGTTCTTC. The V call is TRBV6-5, the J call TRBJ2-1, with 7 bases fitting TRBD1. V gave up 5 bases and J gave up 2 bases; unmatched junction bases: 3. CDR3 size: 14 residues. Germline assignment: CDR1 MNHEY and CDR2 SVGAGI.

The CDR3 region is CASSWTGKQPQHF. CDR3 coding DNA: TGTGCCAGCAGTTGGACAGGGAAACAGCCCCAGCATTTT. The chain links TRBV27 to TRBJ1-5, with 8 bases matching TRBD1. Per germline, CDR1 MNHEY and CDR2 SMNVEV (reference sequence). The V segment lost 4 bases and the J segment 7 bases; nucleotides outside the gene matches: 3. This CDR3 comprises 13 residues.

The chain couples TRBV27 to TRBJ2-3, with 7 bases fitting TRBD2. The trim removed 0 bases at V and 0 bases at J, leaving 6 bases unmatched. This CDR3 region has 17 residues. Germline loops: CDR1 MNHEY, CDR2 SMNVEV (reference sequence). CDR3 region: CASSLSILAISTDTQYF. The CDR3 DNA sequence: TGTGCCAGCAGTTTATCGATACTAGCGATAAGCACAGATACGCAGTATTTT.

This chain uses TRBV28 with TRBJ1-3; D unresolved. V was clipped by 6 bases and J by 0 bases, with 12 bases between them. CDR1 is MDHEN, CDR2 SYDVKM, per germline. This CDR3 comprises 15 residues. CDR3 nucleotides: TGTGCCAGCAGACGCGGACGGAGCTCTGGAAACACCATATATTTT. This translates into CASRRGRSSGNTIYF.

This clone was seen only once. The rearrangement links TRBV28 to TRBJ2-7; 8 nucleotides match TRBD2. Germline V gene sequence: CDR1 MDHEN, CDR2 SYDVKM. Trimming at V came to 6 bases and at J to 2 bases, leaving 6 bases not matched to a gene. This CDR3 has 14 amino acids. CDR3 sequence (DNA): TGTGCCAGCAGAAGAGCGGGAGAAGCCTACGAGCAGTACTTC. Its translation: CASRRAGEAYEQYF.